This T cell receptor (beta chain) derives from a study of CD8 T cells in Susac syndrome. A quantity of roughly 0.5 to 1 ug RNA underwent reverse transcription using random hexamers. An immunoSEQ multiplex PCR amplified TCR beta CDR3 over 54 Vbeta and 13 Jbeta. Each CDR3 protein gets one entry after TCRdb re-called the immunoSEQ multiplex PCR reads with MiXCR. Of approximately 71,000 distinct CDR3 sequences in the sample, just over 95% were seen once. The sequenced target, TCR beta, came from blood CD8+ and CD4+ T cells. TEMRA cells were FACS-enriched, while CD8+ and CD4+ T cells were negatively isolated. V lost 5 bases and J 6 bases, leaving 10 bases between the germline ends. The CDR3 extends over 12 amino acids. Germline-derived CDR1 and CDR2 are SEHNR and FQNEAQ (reference sequence).

This chain links TRBV7-9 with TRBJ1-1; D is undetermined. The sample consisted of CD4+ T cells from PBMCs. The TCR originated in a human donor with multiple sclerosis. The DNA for the CDR3 is TGTGCCAGCAGCCCCACCCTCCCTGAAGCTTTCTTT. Protein product: CASSPTLPEAFF.